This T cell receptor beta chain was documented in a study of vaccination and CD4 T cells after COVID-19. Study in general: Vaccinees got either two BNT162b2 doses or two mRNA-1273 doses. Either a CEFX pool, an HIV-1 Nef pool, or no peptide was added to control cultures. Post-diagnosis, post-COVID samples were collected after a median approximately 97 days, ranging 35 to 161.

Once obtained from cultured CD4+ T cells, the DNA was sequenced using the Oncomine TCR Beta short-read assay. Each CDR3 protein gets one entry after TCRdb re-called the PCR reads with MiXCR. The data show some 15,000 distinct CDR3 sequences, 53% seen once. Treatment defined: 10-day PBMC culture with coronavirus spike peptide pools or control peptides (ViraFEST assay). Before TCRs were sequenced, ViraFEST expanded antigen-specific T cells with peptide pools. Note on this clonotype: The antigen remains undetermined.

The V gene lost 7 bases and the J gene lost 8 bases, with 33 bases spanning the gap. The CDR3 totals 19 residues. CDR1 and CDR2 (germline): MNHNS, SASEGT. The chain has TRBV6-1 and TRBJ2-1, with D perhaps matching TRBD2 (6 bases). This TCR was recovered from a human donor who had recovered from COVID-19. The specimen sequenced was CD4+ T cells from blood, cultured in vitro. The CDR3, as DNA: TGTGCCAGCAAACTCCAAGGAGGTGGAGGGGCGGTAACAAGGGATGAGCAGTTCTTC. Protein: CASKLQGGGGAVTRDEQFF.